A single sample gave rise to the 7 T cell receptor beta chains below, sequenced in a study of T cells in narcolepsy. Using immunoSEQ multiplex PCR, the repertoire was profiled, and TCRdb retains in-frame clones only, with some absent. The sample holds roughly 25,000 clones, almost 85% seen once. Sequences were obtained from memory (CD45RA-) CD4+ T cells from blood. The receptors come from a human donor in good health.

The rearrangement uses TRBV14 and TRBJ2-1, with TRBD2 matching 12 bases. After removal of 4 bases from V and 6 bases from J, the junction contained 4 bases not matched to a gene. Per germline, CDR1 SGHDN and CDR2 FVKESK. CDR3 length: 15 amino acids. The CDR3 loop is CASSPRTSGANEQFF. CDR3 nucleotides: TGTGCCAGCAGCCCACGGACTAGCGGGGCCAATGAGCAGTTCTTC.

This chain uses TRBV6-6 with TRBJ2-7; possible D gene TRBD1, 6 bases. This CDR3 has 14 amino acids. Trimming cost V 7 bases and J 3 bases, with 16 bases left between them. CDR1 is MNHNY and CDR2 is SVGAGI in the germline V gene (reference sequence). CDR3 bases: TGTGCCAGCACCCTAGGGGGTTTAATCTACGAGCAGTACTTC. Translating gives CASTLGGLIYEQYF.

This chain links TRBV4-1 with TRBJ2-4, with 7 nucleotides matching TRBD1. Germline V lookup: CDR1 MGHRA, CDR2 YSYEKL. The junction had 1 base not matched to a gene; V was cut back by 1 base and J by 7 bases. This CDR3 comprises 13 residues. DNA for the CDR3: TGCGCCAGCAGCCAAGTGACAGGGAACATTCAGTACTTC. Translated, it gives CASSQVTGNIQYF.

The V call is TRBV6-1, the J call TRBJ2-1; a possible D gene is TRBD2 (5 bases). The CDR3 covers 11 residues. Germline V gene data show CDR1 as MNHNS and CDR2 as SASEGT. The V gene lost 8 bases and the J gene lost 9 bases, with 11 bases spanning the gap. As DNA, the CDR3 is TGTGCCAGCCGCCCGGCGGGTGAGCAGTTCTTC. It specifies CASRPAGEQFF.

This chain connects TRBV6-5 to TRBJ2-7; possibly TRBD2 for D (5 bases). Germline values: CDR1 MNHEY, CDR2 SVGAGI. V was clipped by 5 bases and J by 2 bases, with 10 bases between them. This CDR3 spans 13 amino acids. The chain's CDR3 is CASSVDGAYEQYF. The CDR3 DNA reads as TGTGCCAGCAGTGTAGACGGGGCCTACGAGCAGTACTTC.

Points on this clone: The conserved phenylalanine or tryptophan is not found at the CDR3 terminus, so this likely reflects a read error. CDR3 DNA: TGCGCCAGCAGCCGGGGAACGAATTCACCCCTCCACCTT. It codes for CASSRGTNSPLHL. The V gene is TRBV4-3, the J gene TRBJ1-6, with no clear D. This CDR3 comprises 13 residues. Germline lookup yields CDR1 LGHNA and CDR2 YSLEER. V shed 4 bases and J shed 7 bases, with 8 bases lying between them.

In this sample, this clone turned up once. The chain carries TRBV2 and TRBJ1-1, with D maybe TRBD1 (5 bases). The ends were cut back, 1 base at V and 11 bases at J, with 20 bases in the middle. Germline CDR1 reads SNHLY; CDR2 reads FYNNEI. The CDR3 is made up of 15 amino acids. CDR3 sequence reads: CASSEGGIPPMWAFF. In nucleotides, the CDR3 is TGTGCCAGCAGTGAAGGGGGGATTCCGCCGATGTGGGCTTTCTTT.